This TCR beta chain was profiled in a study of T cell repertoires in cytomegalovirus infection. This clonotype showed up many times. TCRdb re-analysed the reads in MiXCR, keeping a single row per CDR3 protein. The sample lists about 260,000 distinct CDR3 sequences, roughly 15% seen once, with roughly 9.7% in the top ten. Trimming cost V 6 bases and J 1 base, with 10 bases left between them. Germline CDR1 and CDR2: MDHEN and SYDVKM. The CDR3 sequence is 14 residues long. The chain uses TRBV28 and TRBJ1-5; D is perhaps TRBD1 (6 bases). Sequenced material: PBMCs. This receptor was identified in a human donor in good health (CMV status not recorded). Some clones in this sample may be carry-over from other donors' samples. The chain's CDR3 is CASRNRESNQPQHF. The CDR3 bases are TGTGCCAGCAGGAACAGGGAGAGCAATCAGCCCCAGCATTTT.